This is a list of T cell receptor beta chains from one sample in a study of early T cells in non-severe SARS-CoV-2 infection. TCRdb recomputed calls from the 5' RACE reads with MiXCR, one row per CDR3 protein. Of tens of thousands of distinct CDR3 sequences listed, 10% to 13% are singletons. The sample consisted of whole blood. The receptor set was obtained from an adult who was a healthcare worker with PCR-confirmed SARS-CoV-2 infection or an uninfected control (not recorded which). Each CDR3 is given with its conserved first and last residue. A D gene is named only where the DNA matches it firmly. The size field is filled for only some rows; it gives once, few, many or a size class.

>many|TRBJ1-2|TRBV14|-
TGTGCCAGCAGCCAATCTCTCGCCGGGATTGGCTACACCTTC
CASSQSLAGIGYTF
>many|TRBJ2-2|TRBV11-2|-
TGTGGCAGCAGCCATTGGGAACGGAACACCGGGGAGCTGTTTTTT
CGSSHWERNTGELFF
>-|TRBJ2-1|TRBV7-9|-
TGTGCCAGCAGCTTAGTTACCGACCTCGAAGAGCAGTTCTTC
CASSLVTDLEEQFF
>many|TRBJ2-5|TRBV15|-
TGTGCCACCGGATACTATTCTGAGACCCAGTACTTC
CATGYYSETQYF
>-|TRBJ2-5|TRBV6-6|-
TGTGCCAGCAAGGCAGACCAAGAGACCCAGTACTTC
CASKADQETQYF
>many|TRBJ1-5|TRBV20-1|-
TGCAGTGCAAGCGCTTGGGATGGCAATCAGCCCCAGCATTTT
CSASAWDGNQPQHF
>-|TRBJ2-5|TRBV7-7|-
TGTGCTAGCAGCTCCCGTGCGGGGGAGACCCAGTACTTC
CASSSRAGETQYF
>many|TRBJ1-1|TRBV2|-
TGTGCCAGCAGTGAAGACCGGGACAACATGAACACTGAAGCTTTCTTT
CASSEDRDNMNTEAFF
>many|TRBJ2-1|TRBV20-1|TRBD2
TGCAGTGCCACGACTAGCGGGAGTCTCTATGAGCAGTTCTTC
CSATTSGSLYEQFF
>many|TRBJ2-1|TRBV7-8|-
TGTGCCAGCAGCTCCAGGCGCCTAGTAGCAAATGAGCAGTTCTTC
CASSSRRLVANEQFF
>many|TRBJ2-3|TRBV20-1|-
TGCAGTGCTAGAGGGGGTGGAAATACGCAGTATTTT
CSARGGGNTQYF
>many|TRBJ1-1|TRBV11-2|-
TGTGCCAGCAGCTTCGGACAGTTTGAAGCTTTCTTT
CASSFGQFEAFF
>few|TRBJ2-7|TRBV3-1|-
TGTGCCAGCAGCCAAGTCGTCCGCGGGGGCAGGTCCTCCTCCTACGAGCAGTACTTC
CASSQVVRGGRSSSYEQYF
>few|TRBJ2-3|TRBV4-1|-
TGCGCCAGCAGCGTAGCTACTCGGAACACAGATACGCAGTATTTT
CASSVATRNTDTQYF
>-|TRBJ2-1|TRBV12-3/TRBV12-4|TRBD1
TGTGCCAGCAGCCACAGCAGGGGTGGACAGGGAAGGCATGAGCAGTTCTTC
CASSHSRGGQGRHEQFF
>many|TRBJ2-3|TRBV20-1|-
TGCAGTGCTATAATCTTCCGGGACCCCAGCACAGATACGCAGTATTTT
CSAIIFRDPSTDTQYF
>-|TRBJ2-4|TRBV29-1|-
TGCAGCGTTGAAGAGGGAAGAAACATTCAGTACTTC
CSVEEGRNIQYF
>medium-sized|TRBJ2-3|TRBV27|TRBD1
TGTGCCAGCGGCGACAGGGGAATCGCAGATACGCAGTATTTT
CASGDRGIADTQYF
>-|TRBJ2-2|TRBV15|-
TGTGCCACCAGCAGCAGGGGATCCACCGGGGAGCTGTTTTTT
CATSSRGSTGELFF
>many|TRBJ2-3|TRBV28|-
TGTGCCAGCAGTTTGCGGCGCCCCCGCACAGATACGCAGTATTTT
CASSLRRPRTDTQYF
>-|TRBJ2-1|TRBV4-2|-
TGTGTCAGCAGCCTAAATACAGACAAGCAGTTCTTC
CVSSLNTDKQFF
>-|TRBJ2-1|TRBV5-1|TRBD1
TGCGCCAGCAGCGGGGACAGGGGTAATGAGCAGTTCTTC
CASSGDRGNEQFF
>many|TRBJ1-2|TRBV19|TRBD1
TGTGCCAGTAGCCCCTACGACAGGGGAGACTATGGCTACACCTTC
CASSPYDRGDYGYTF
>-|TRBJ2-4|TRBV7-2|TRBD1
TGTGCCAGCAGCTTAGCACACCGGACCGGGACAGGGGTGGCCAAAAACATTCAGTACTTC
CASSLAHRTGTGVAKNIQYF
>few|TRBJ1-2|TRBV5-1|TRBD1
TGCGCCAGCAGCTTGGGAGTTACTCTAACAGGGGACTACACCTTC
CASSLGVTLTGDYTF
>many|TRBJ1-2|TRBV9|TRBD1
TGTGCCAGCAGAGGACAGGGGGATGGTGGCTACACCTTC
CASRGQGDGGYTF
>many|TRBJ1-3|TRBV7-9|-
TGTGCCAGCAGGGGCCCTCAACAGGGCTCTAGGGGAAACACCATATATTTT
CASRGPQQGSRGNTIYF
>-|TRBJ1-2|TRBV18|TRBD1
TGTGCCAGCTCACCCCGGGACAGGGACTATGGCTACACCTTC
CASSPRDRDYGYTF
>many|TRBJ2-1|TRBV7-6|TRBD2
TGTGCCAGCAGCCCCAGGCGGAGGACTAGCGGTTCCATCGAGTCCTACAATGAGCAGTTCTTC
CASSPRRRTSGSIESYNEQFF
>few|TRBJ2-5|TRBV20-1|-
TGCAGTGCTAGTAACAAAGAGACCCAGTACTTC
CSASNKETQYF
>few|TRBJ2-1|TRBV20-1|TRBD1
TGCAGTGCCTATGACAGGGTCGGGTACAATGAGCAGTTCTTC
CSAYDRVGYNEQFF
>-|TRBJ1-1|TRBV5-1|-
TGCGCCAGCACCACTTCGGGACGTCAGAACACTGAAGCTTTCTTT
CASTTSGRQNTEAFF
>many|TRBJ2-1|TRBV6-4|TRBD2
TGTGCCAGCAGTGACGGGACTAGACACAATGAGCAGTTCTTC
CASSDGTRHNEQFF
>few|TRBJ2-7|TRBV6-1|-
TGCGCCAGCAGTGCCAGATCGGACGCCCCCTACGAGCAGTACTTC
CASSARSDAPYEQYF
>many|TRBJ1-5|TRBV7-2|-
TGTGCCAGCAGCTTACAGGGGAGTAGCAATCAGCCCCAGCATTTT
CASSLQGSSNQPQHF
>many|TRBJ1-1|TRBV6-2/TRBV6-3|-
TGTGCCAGCAGTTGGGGAGGCACTGAAGCTTTCTTT
CASSWGGTEAFF